Listed here are 22 T cell receptor beta chains from one sample, sequenced in a study of blood T cell repertoires in COVID-19 (dated by TCRdb to 2020 to 2022). Library generation was performed with the immunoSEQ multiplex PCR assay. TCRdb holds this immuneACCESS table with in-frame rearrangements only. Some clones are missing; in checked studies, unresolved V genes explain under half, and the rest has no known cause. The table for this sample lists roughly 150,000 clones; roughly 93% of them were counted only once. The top ten hold about 2% of the sample. The material sequenced was peripheral blood. The source is a man between 18 and 35 years old with acute or convalescent COVID-19.

This chain uses TRBV5-4 with TRBJ2-5, with 9 positions matching TRBD1. This CDR3 comprises 15 residues. Germline V lookup: CDR1 SGHNT, CDR2 YYREEE (reference sequence). V gave up 3 bases and J gave up 4 bases; unmatched junction bases: 7. The DNA of the CDR3 is TGTGCCAGCAGCTCACCCGGGACAGGGATAGAGACCCAGTACTTC. It translates to CASSSPGTGIETQYF.

V usage is TRBV11-3 and J usage is TRBJ1-1; possible D gene TRBD1, 6 bases. Germline CDR1 is SGHNT and CDR2 is YENEEA. This CDR3 region has 13 residues. Trimming removed 8 bases at V and 1 base at J, with 11 bases between. CDR3 amino acids: CASATQGNTEAFF. CDR3 coding DNA: TGTGCCAGCGCTACACAGGGGAACACTGAAGCTTTCTTT.

The genes are TRBV5-1 and TRBJ1-5, with 7 nucleotides matching TRBD1. Per germline, CDR1 SGHRS and CDR2 YFSETQ. The trim removed 3 bases at V and 3 bases at J, leaving 3 bases unmatched. CDR3 length: 14 residues. As DNA, the CDR3 is TGCGCCAGCAGCTCACAGGGGAACAATCAGCCCCAGCATTTT. Its translation is CASSSQGNNQPQHF.

This clone was detected once. The chain employs TRBV5-1 and TRBJ2-5; the match to TRBD1 covers 8 bases. Germline lookup yields CDR1 SGHRS and CDR2 YFSETQ. This CDR3 comprises 15 residues. V shed 7 bases and J 5 bases; nucleotides not matched to a gene: 13. Here the CDR3 reads CASQLRQGAYETQYF. The CDR3 DNA follows: TGCGCCAGCCAGTTACGGCAGGGGGCGTATGAGACCCAGTACTTC.

The V and J genes are TRBV7-8 and TRBJ2-7; D may be TRBD2 (7 bases). V was shortened by 1 base and J by 0 bases, with 13 bases between the two germline ends. The CDR3 is 16 amino acids. The germline CDR1 and CDR2 sequences are SGHVS and FQNEAQ. CDR3: CASSLVGGLHSYEQYF. CDR3 nucleotides: TGTGCCAGCAGCTTAGTAGGGGGACTACACTCCTACGAGCAGTACTTC.

The V and J genes are TRBV5-1 and TRBJ2-1; no clear D. There are 14 residues in the CDR3. Deletions cut 0 bases from V and 7 bases from J, with 11 bases between. Looked up from germline, CDR1 is SGHRS and CDR2 is YFSETQ. The chain's CDR3 is CASSLGSGVNEQFF. CDR3 in DNA: TGCGCCAGCAGCTTGGGGTCGGGTGTGAATGAGCAGTTCTTC.

The V gene is TRBV19, the J gene TRBJ1-2; 8 positions match TRBD1. V lost 1 base, J lost 5 bases, and 9 bases stayed unmatched. The CDR3 has 16 residues. CDR1 LNHDA and CDR2 SQIVND come from the germline V gene (reference sequence). In nucleotides, the CDR3 is TGTGCCAGTAGTATAGTCCAGGGGGCGCAGTATTATGGCTACACCTTC. It codes for CASSIVQGAQYYGYTF.

The J gene is TRBJ2-7, the V gene TRBV27; no reliable D call. Trimming left V 2 bases short and J 1 base short, with 6 bases between. Germline-derived CDR1 and CDR2 are MNHEY and SMNVEV (reference sequence). The CDR3 has 13 amino acids. In DNA form, the CDR3 reads TGTGCCAGCAGTTTAGACAAGTCCTACGAGCAGTACTTC. Its translation is CASSLDKSYEQYF.

V and J are TRBV29-1 and TRBJ1-1; the D gene is possibly TRBD1 (5 bases). Germline V gene sequence: CDR1 SQVTM, CDR2 ANQGSEA. This CDR3 region has 13 residues. The V and J ends lost 3 bases and 9 bases respectively, with 17 bases between them. CDR3 nucleotide sequence: TGCAGCGTTGATGCAGGGATGACAAAGAAAGCTTTCTTT. It is translated as CSVDAGMTKKAFF.

The V call is TRBV5-1, the J call TRBJ2-2; 8 nucleotides align to TRBD1. J lost 5 bases, V lost 5 bases, and 14 bases had no gene match. This CDR3 has 17 residues. Germline V gene lookup returns CDR1 SGHRS and CDR2 YFSETQ. The CDR3 region is CASSKKLPGQDTGELFF. The CDR3 DNA reads as TGCGCCAGCAGTAAAAAACTACCGGGACAGGATACCGGGGAGCTGTTTTTT.

V usage is TRBV19 and J usage is TRBJ1-6; tentatively, D is TRBD1 (6 bases). The V and J ends lost 7 bases and 5 bases respectively, with 18 bases between them. The germline V gene encodes CDR1 LNHDA and CDR2 SQIVND (reference sequence). This CDR3 is built from 16 residues. CDR3 loop: CASTGDGKGDNSPLHF. The CDR3 nucleotides read TGTGCCAGTACTGGGGACGGAAAGGGGGATAATTCACCCCTCCACTTT.

The chain uses TRBV4-1 and TRBJ1-1; TRBD1 might be the D (6 bases). In germline, CDR1 is MGHRA, CDR2 YSYEKL. V was clipped by 0 bases and J by 9 bases, with 14 bases between them. CDR3 length: 14 amino acids. The CDR3: CASSQEWSGDKAFF. The CDR3 bases are TGCGCCAGCAGCCAAGAGTGGTCAGGGGATAAAGCTTTCTTT.

The V gene is TRBV5-1, the J gene TRBJ1-3; D gene uncertain. From germline, CDR1 is SGHRS and CDR2 YFSETQ. With 0 bases removed from V and 2 bases from J, the gap between germline ends came to 12 bases. The CDR3 has 16 amino acids. The CDR3 DNA is TGCGCCAGCAGCTTGGCCTTTGCCCCGGCTGGAAACACCATATATTTT. Amino acid sequence: CASSLAFAPAGNTIYF.

V gene TRBV19 combines with J gene TRBJ1-1; no clear D gene. Germline CDR1 LNHDA, CDR2 SQIVND (reference sequence). With 4 bases removed from V and 5 bases from J, the gap between germline ends came to 11 bases. The CDR3 sequence is 13 residues long. CDR3 in DNA: TGTGCCAGTAGTACCACCCTCGGTACTGAAGCTTTCTTT. Its protein is CASSTTLGTEAFF.

The chain has TRBV12-3 or TRBV12-4 and TRBJ1-2; tentative D call: TRBD1 (5 bases). The V and J ends lost 7 bases and 4 bases respectively, with 10 bases between them. The CDR3 is 12 amino acids. The CDR3 bases are TGTGCCAGCACTCGACAGCCCTATGGCTACACCTTC. This gives the protein CASTRQPYGYTF.

This sequence joins TRBV24-1 and TRBJ1-2; possible D gene TRBD1, 5 bases. The CDR3 covers 15 residues. Trimming took off 3 bases at V and 5 bases at J, with 15 bases between the two ends. CDR1 is KGHDR, CDR2 SFDVKD, per germline. The DNA of the CDR3 is TGTGCCACCAGTGATCGGCTTGGGGCAGCGTATGGCTACACCTTC. It codes for CATSDRLGAAYGYTF.

In its sample, this clone was seen a few times. The gene calls are TRBV30 and TRBJ2-7; TRBD1 is a possible D gene (6 bases). CDR1 and CDR2 (germline): GTSNPN, SVGIG (reference sequence). V shed 1 base and J shed 4 bases, with 11 bases lying between them. The CDR3 extends over 13 amino acids. The CDR3 protein is CAWSDRAPYEQYF. The CDR3 coding sequence is TGTGCCTGGAGTGACAGGGCCCCATACGAGCAGTACTTC.

This clone has a handful of counts. J is TRBJ1-2 and V is TRBV7-8; D is perhaps TRBD1 (5 bases). Germline assignment: CDR1 SGHVS and CDR2 FQNEAQ. The CDR3 loop spans 13 amino acids. V lost 5 bases, J lost 7 bases, and 14 bases lay in between. CDR3 nucleotides: TGTGCCAGCAGCCCTAGGGGTAGGGGTGGCTACACCTTC. It is translated as CASSPRGRGGYTF.

The chain is built from TRBV27 and TRBJ2-7; D perhaps matches TRBD2 (6 bases). Trimming took off 6 bases at V and 3 bases at J, with 15 bases between the two ends. The CDR3 runs 14 residues. From germline, CDR1 is MNHEY and CDR2 SMNVEV (reference sequence). The CDR3 is CASSTRGTYYEQYF. The DNA for the CDR3 is TGTGCCAGCAGCACCCGAGGGACTTACTACGAGCAGTACTTC.

The V and J genes are TRBV18 and TRBJ1-1; D call uncertain. The ends were cut back, 1 base at V and 4 bases at J, with 16 bases in the middle. This CDR3 region has 16 residues. Germline CDR1 reads KGHSH; CDR2 reads LQKENI. This chain's CDR3 is CASSPLEGGRGTEAFF. CDR3 DNA sequence: TGTGCCAGCTCACCACTCGAGGGCGGCCGGGGCACTGAAGCTTTCTTT.

This chain connects TRBV6-5 to TRBJ1-1; D unresolved. The V end lost 5 bases, the J end lost 3 bases, and 13 bases lay between the germline ends. Germline V gene sequence: CDR1 MNHEY, CDR2 SVGAGI. CDR3 size: 14 residues. The CDR3 is CASSPSGSDTEAFF. CDR3 nucleotides: TGTGCCAGCAGTCCCAGCGGATCGGACACTGAAGCTTTCTTT.

V usage is TRBV27 and J usage is TRBJ1-1, with 11 bases matching TRBD1. Germline V gives CDR1 MNHEY, CDR2 SMNVEV (reference sequence). The junction had 4 bases not matched to a gene; V was cut back by 1 base and J by 6 bases. The CDR3 has 15 amino acids. In DNA form, the CDR3 reads TGTGCCAGCAGTTTATACGGACAGGGGGCGGCTGAAGCTTTCTTT. Protein sequence: CASSLYGQGAAEAFF.